Below are 4 T cell receptor beta chains sequenced from a single sample in a study of monozygotic twins with inflammatory bowel disease. TCRdb re-called the 5' RACE reads; one entry per CDR3 protein, DNA not given. There are 150,000 or so distinct CDR3 sequences in the sample, with around 1.3% held by the top ten. Sequences were obtained from blood. The receptors stem from a human donor with ulcerative colitis or Crohn's disease, or a healthy co-twin of an affected twin (not recorded which).

V gene TRBV7-8 combines with J gene TRBJ1-1. The CDR3 extends over 13 amino acids. Germline V gives CDR1 SGHVS, CDR2 FQNEAQ. CDR3 sequence reads: CASSLVENTEAFF.

This CDR3 is CSARVLALSYNEQFF. The chain employs TRBV20-1 and TRBJ2-1; the D call of TRBD2 rests on TCRdb alone, since no DNA is present to check it. CDR3 size: 15 residues. CDR1 and CDR2 from the germline V gene are DFQATT and SNEGSKA (reference sequence).

V gene TRBV29-1 combines with J gene TRBJ1-2; the D gene TCRdb calls, TRBD1, cannot be checked with no DNA. The CDR3 is 13 residues long. Germline lookup yields CDR1 SQVTM and CDR2 ANQGSEA. The CDR3 sequence is CSVVVPGNYGYTF.

This chain connects TRBV2 to TRBJ2-3; lacking DNA, the TRBD1 call made by TCRdb goes unchecked. CDR3 size: 13 residues. The germline gives CDR1 SNHLY, CDR2 FYNNEI. The chain's CDR3 is CASRGDSTDTQYF.